These 30 T cell receptor beta chains came from one sample sequenced in a study of cytomegalovirus exposure and HLA in healthy donors. Primers: 60 Vbeta forward and 13 Jbeta reverse. Generated by immunoSEQ multiplex PCR, the TCRdb table keeps only in-frame clones and is missing some. The sample lists tens of thousands of clones; about two thirds were seen once. Sequencing input: PBMCs. The origin of the receptors is a woman in her fifties or sixties in good health and CMV-seropositive.

This clone was detected only a few times. The chain recombines TRBV5-1 with TRBJ1-1, with 7 bases fitting TRBD1. The CDR3 covers 14 residues. J gave up 0 bases and V 6 bases, and 5 bases lay outside the gene matches. Germline-derived CDR1 and CDR2 are SGHRS and YFSETQ. CDR3 sequence reads: CASNSGQMNTEAFF. As DNA, the CDR3 is TGCGCCAGCAATTCGGGACAGATGAACACTGAAGCTTTCTTT.

The genes are TRBV30 and TRBJ2-7, with 12 bases matching TRBD2. The CDR3 extends over 20 amino acids. Germline V gene sequence: CDR1 GTSNPN, CDR2 SVGIG (reference sequence). The V segment lost 2 bases and the J segment 3 bases; nucleotides outside the gene matches: 20. The DNA of the CDR3 is TGTGCCTGGAGTATCGTTAACACTAGACTAGCGGGGGAGAAAGTCTACGAGCAGTACTTC. This gives the protein CAWSIVNTRLAGEKVYEQYF.

This chain links TRBV11-1 with TRBJ1-1, with TRBD1 matching over 8 bases. Germline lookup yields CDR1 SGHAT and CDR2 FQDESV (reference sequence). V shed 5 bases and J 1 base; nucleotides not matched to a gene: 6. The CDR3 length is 15 residues. CDR3 sequence: CASSKEDRGNTEAFF. In nucleotides, the CDR3 is TGTGCCAGCAGCAAAGAAGACAGGGGGAACACTGAAGCTTTCTTT.

The chain is built from TRBV9 and TRBJ2-3; tentative D call: TRBD1 (6 bases). Trimming removed 6 bases at V and 0 bases at J, with 20 bases between. From germline, CDR1 is SGDLS and CDR2 YYNGEE. The CDR3 consists of 17 residues. The chain's CDR3 is CASTPIRTELSTDTQYF. The DNA of the CDR3 is TGTGCCAGCACTCCTATCCGGACAGAACTTAGCACAGATACGCAGTATTTT.

The chain joins TRBV7-7 to TRBJ2-2, with D maybe TRBD2 (5 bases). CDR3 size: 14 residues. CDR1 SSHAT and CDR2 FNYEAQ come from the germline V gene (reference sequence). The ends were cut back, 1 base at V and 5 bases at J, with 8 bases in the middle. The CDR3 DNA is TGTGCCAGCAGCTTAGATCGGGGAACCGGGGAGCTGTTTTTT. Amino acids: CASSLDRGTGELFF.

A note on this clone: Other DNA sequences in this specimen translate into the identical CDR3. The chain links TRBV10-2 to TRBJ1-1; TRBD1 matches at 9 bases. The germline V gene encodes CDR1 WSHSY and CDR2 SAAADI. Germline trimming cut 6 bases from V and 8 bases from J; bases unmatched to any gene: 7. This CDR3 has 13 amino acids. CDR3 loop: CASSVTGGTEAFF. In DNA form, the CDR3 reads TGCGCCAGCAGCGTAACAGGGGGCACCGAAGCTTTCTTT.

The DNA of the CDR3 is TGCGCCAGCAGCCAAGGTGCAGGGAAGCAAGAGACCCAGTACTTC. Encoded protein: CASSQGAGKQETQYF. The V gene is TRBV4-3, the J gene TRBJ2-5, with D possibly matching TRBD1 (5 bases). Trimming took 1 base from V and 2 from J, leaving 11 bases between them. The CDR3 contains 15 residues. Looked up from germline, CDR1 is LGHNA and CDR2 is YSLEER.

This sequence joins TRBV18 and TRBJ2-7; D might be TRBD1 (5 bases). Trimming took 3 bases from V and 6 from J, leaving 12 bases between them. Germline assignment: CDR1 KGHSH and CDR2 LQKENI. This CDR3 has 13 amino acids. CDR3 sequence (DNA): TGTGCCAGCTCACCCCAGGGTGATCTCGAGCAGTACTTC. Protein sequence: CASSPQGDLEQYF.

This clone was counted between two and nine times. This sequence joins TRBV6-5 and TRBJ1-1; 7 bases map to TRBD1. The CDR3 contains 13 residues. Germline V gives CDR1 MNHEY, CDR2 SVGAGI. The J segment lost 4 bases and the V segment lost 6 bases, leaving 5 bases of the junction unmatched. In nucleotides, the CDR3 is TGTGCCAGCAGCGGACAGGCCGCCACTGAAGCTTTCTTT. It encodes CASSGQAATEAFF.

The chain is built from TRBV6-5 and TRBJ2-4; D unresolved. This CDR3 has 14 residues. Germline loops: CDR1 MNHEY, CDR2 SVGAGI. With 5 bases removed from V and 0 bases from J, the gap between germline ends came to 8 bases. CDR3 protein: CASSEDIAKNIQYF. The CDR3 DNA follows: TGTGCCAGCAGTGAAGACATAGCCAAAAACATTCAGTACTTC.

The chain employs TRBV27 and TRBJ2-5; 9 nucleotides align to TRBD1. Near its end, the DNA agrees better with TRBJ2-7, so the J call may be wrong. CDR3 length equals 16 residues. Germline-derived CDR1 and CDR2 are MNHEY and SMNVEV (reference sequence). CDR3 sequence: CASSLPPRTGDYEQYF. The CDR3 DNA is TGTGCCAGCAGTTTACCCCCCAGGACAGGGGACTACGAGCAGTACTTC.

This chain connects TRBV2 to TRBJ1-5; 12 bases agree with TRBD1. The junction had 11 bases not matched to a gene; V was cut back by 3 bases and J by 2 bases. CDR1 and CDR2 from the germline V gene are SNHLY and FYNNEI. The CDR3 is made up of 19 amino acids. This chain's CDR3 is CASSETGTGGTFGNQPQHF. The CDR3 bases are TGTGCCAGCAGTGAGACAGGGACAGGGGGCACGTTTGGCAATCAGCCCCAGCATTTT.

This chain uses TRBV6-1 with TRBJ2-3; TRBD1 agrees at 8 bases. Per the germline V gene, CDR1 is MNHNS and CDR2 is SASEGT. The CDR3 extends over 12 amino acids. V lost 10 bases and J lost 4; bases outside the gene matches: 4. The CDR3 DNA sequence: TGTGCCACCTTGACAGGGGCAGATACGCAGTATTTT. It yields the protein CATLTGADTQYF.

A few counts support this clone. The chain carries TRBV11-3 and TRBJ1-4; D might be TRBD1 (6 bases). CDR1 is SGHNT, CDR2 YENEEA, per germline. The V and J ends lost 2 bases and 0 bases respectively, with 19 bases between them. The CDR3 has 19 amino acids. Here the CDR3 reads CASSLRGADPFATNEKLFF. Here the CDR3 DNA reads TGTGCCAGCAGCTTACGGGGGGCTGATCCCTTTGCAACTAATGAAAAACTGTTTTTT.

This clone has a single count. The genes are TRBV19 and TRBJ2-7; 7 bases line up with TRBD1. The CDR3 has 15 residues. Germline lookup yields CDR1 LNHDA and CDR2 SQIVND (reference sequence). V lost 4 bases to trimming and J lost 3 bases; unmatched junction nucleotides: 9. CDR3 bases: TGTGCCAGTAGTAACCCCGGGACAGACTTCTACGAGCAGTACTTC. Protein: CASSNPGTDFYEQYF.

The chain joins TRBV11-1 to TRBJ2-3, with D hard to call. The CDR3 covers 13 residues. Between the trimmed V and J ends, which lost 5 bases and 10 bases, there was a span of 16 bases. CDR1 is SGHAT, CDR2 FQDESV, per germline (reference sequence). The CDR3, as DNA: TGTGCCAGCAGCGCCTACCCCGAAGCTCCGCAGTATTTT. It codes for CASSAYPEAPQYF.

CDR3 in DNA: TGTGCCAGCAGCGATGGCCCTGACAGTGCCTACGAGCAGTACTTC. It codes for CASSDGPDSAYEQYF. This chain joins TRBV9 and TRBJ2-7; perhaps TRBD1 as D (5 bases). The V gene lost 3 bases and the J gene lost 2 bases, with 15 bases spanning the gap. Germline CDR1 and CDR2: SGDLS and YYNGEE. The CDR3 has 15 residues. Complete variable domain (other parts from reference TRBV9 and TRBJ2-7): DSGVTQTPKHLITATGQRVTLRCSPRSGDLSVYWYQQSLDQGLQFLIQYYNGEERAKGNILERFSAQQFPDLHSELNLSSLELGDSALYFCASSDGPDSAYEQYFGPGTRLTVT.

This clone was seen more than once but under ten times. This chain links TRBV12-5 with TRBJ1-1; D gene ambiguous. The CDR3 contains 14 residues. Trimming removed 0 bases at V and 10 bases at J, with 15 bases between. Germline V CDR1 and CDR2: LGHNT, FRNRAP. CDR3 bases: TGTGCTAGTGGTTTGGTACCCGGTGCGGTTGGAGCTTTCTTT. Translating it yields CASGLVPGAVGAFF.

This CDR3 reads CASSQEGRVNEQYF. The CDR3 nucleotides read TGCGCCAGCAGCCAAGAAGGCAGGGTTAACGAGCAGTACTTC. The J gene is TRBJ2-7, the V gene TRBV4-3, with a possible D match to TRBD1 (5 bases). V was cut by 0 bases and J by 5 bases, with 11 bases left in between. The V gene's germline CDR1 is LGHNA and CDR2 YSLEER. The CDR3 loop spans 14 amino acids.

J is TRBJ1-3 and V is TRBV7-2, with unresolved D. Trimming pared 3 bases from V and 7 bases from J, leaving 13 bases between. Germline V gene sequence: CDR1 SGHTA, CDR2 FQGNSA. This CDR3 is built from 14 residues. CDR3 in DNA: TGTGCCAGCAGCTTGGGTATATCGGGGAACACCATATATTTT. It specifies CASSLGISGNTIYF.

This rearrangement joins TRBV12-5 to TRBJ2-5; tentative D call: TRBD2 (5 bases). The CDR3 totals 13 residues. Deletions cut 5 bases from V and 2 bases from J, with 9 bases between. Germline values: CDR1 LGHNT, CDR2 FRNRAP. The CDR3 nucleotides are TGTGCTAGTGGTCAGTCGGGGCAAGAGACCCAGTACTTC. It translates to CASGQSGQETQYF.

The chain carries TRBV4-2 and TRBJ1-1; possibly TRBD1 for D (6 bases). V was clipped by 4 bases and J by 4 bases, with 16 bases between them. This CDR3 contains 15 residues. From germline, CDR1 is LGHNA and CDR2 YNFKEQ. The CDR3 DNA sequence: TGTGCCAGCAGCCTACGTCAGGGGCGCGGCACTGAAGCTTTCTTT. Its translation is CASSLRQGRGTEAFF.

In its sample, this clone was seen a few times. V usage is TRBV11-2 and J usage is TRBJ1-1, with a possible D match to TRBD1 (5 bases). The CDR3 consists of 13 residues. Trimming took 5 bases from V and 5 from J, leaving 12 bases between them. The germline V gene encodes CDR1 SGHAT and CDR2 FQNNGV. This CDR3 reads CASSPGGGTEAFF. CDR3 nucleotides: TGTGCCAGCAGCCCCGGTGGGGGGACTGAAGCTTTCTTT.

The rearrangement links TRBV7-2 to TRBJ1-2; D uncertain. V lost 6 bases and J 4 bases, leaving 24 bases between the germline ends. The germline gives CDR1 SGHTA, CDR2 FQGNSA. The CDR3 spans 17 residues. The CDR3 bases are TGTGCCAGCAGACGTCCCCAGAGCCGGGTGCTACTCTATGGCTACACCTTC. This codes for CASRRPQSRVLLYGYTF.

This clone has a handful of counts. The chain carries TRBV5-6 and TRBJ1-5, with 9 bases fitting TRBD1. The CDR3 covers 15 residues. After removal of 5 bases from V and 5 bases from J, the junction contained 8 bases not matched to a gene. The germline gives CDR1 SGHDT, CDR2 YYEEEE. In DNA form, the CDR3 reads TGTGCCAGCAGTGAGGCCGGGACAGGGTATCAGCCCCAGCATTTT. Residues: CASSEAGTGYQPQHF.

As regards this clone: Relative to the germline gene, one junction end is altered; a read error may explain this. CDR3 sequence: CSSSVPPQGVLLDTQYF. CDR3 sequence (DNA): TGTTCCAGCAGCGTTCCTCCCCAGGGCGTCTTATTAGATACGCAGTATTTT. This chain links TRBV7-9 with TRBJ2-3; maybe TRBD1 (5 bases). The CDR3 length is 17 residues. CDR1 is SEHNR, CDR2 FQNEAQ, per germline (reference sequence). The full variable domain, with the rest looked up from reference TRBV7-9 and TRBJ2-3, is DTGVSQNPRHKITKRGQNVTFRCDPISEHNRLYWYRQTLGQGPEFLTYFQNEAQLEKSRLLSDRFSAERPKGSFSTLEIQRTEQGDSAMYLCSSSVPPQGVLLDTQYFGPGTRLTVL.

The V call is TRBV7-9, the J call TRBJ1-2; 12 positions match TRBD1. This CDR3 is 17 amino acids long. Looked up from germline, CDR1 is SEHNR and CDR2 is FQNEAQ (reference sequence). V was pared by 5 bases and J by 4 bases, with 11 bases of the junction left unmatched. CDR3 sequence (DNA): TGTGCCAGCAGCCCGGGACAGGGGGCGACGCGGGCCTATGGCTACACCTTC. It is translated as CASSPGQGATRAYGYTF.

The chain recombines TRBV7-2 with TRBJ2-5; D perhaps matches TRBD2 (5 bases). Looked up from germline, CDR1 is SGHTA and CDR2 is FQGNSA. The V and J ends lost 4 bases and 1 base respectively, with 10 bases between them. This CDR3 has 14 amino acids. DNA for the CDR3: TGTGCCAGCAGCTCCGGGGTAGTCCAAGAGACCCAGTACTTC. Its translation is CASSSGVVQETQYF.

As regards this clone: The identical CDR3 is also encoded by other nucleotide sequences in the sample. V and J are TRBV4-2 and TRBJ2-7; 9 nucleotides agree with TRBD1. This CDR3 is 15 amino acids long. Germline-derived CDR1 and CDR2 are LGHNA and YNFKEQ. The V segment lost 4 bases and the J segment 2 bases; nucleotides outside the gene matches: 6. Written as DNA, the CDR3 is TGTGCCAGCAGCCCCGACCGGGACAGGGCCTACGAGCAGTACTTC. Translation gives CASSPDRDRAYEQYF.

V and J are TRBV7-8 and TRBJ2-1, with 10 bases identical to TRBD2. Trimming cost V 0 bases and J 3 bases; bases outside gene matches: 5. There are 17 residues in the CDR3. The V gene's germline CDR1 is SGHVS and CDR2 FQNEAQ. This chain's CDR3 is CASSLATSGWDYNEQFF. CDR3 nucleotides: TGTGCCAGCAGCTTAGCGACTAGCGGGTGGGACTACAATGAGCAGTTCTTC. Looking up the rest from reference TRBV7-8 and TRBJ2-1 gives the full variable domain: GAGVSQSPRYKVAKRGQDVALRCDPISGHVSLFWYQQALGQGPEFLTYFQNEAQLDKSGLPSDRFFAERPEGSVSTLKIQRTQQEDSAVYLCASSLATSGWDYNEQFFGPGTRLTVL.